This TCR beta chain was profiled in a study of graft-versus-host responses after intestinal transplantation. The wider study: Transplant types were multivisceral, liver-intestinal, or isolated intestinal. Once they had received anti-thymocyte globulin induction, all recipients took tacrolimus and steroids for approximately 3 years.

Here immunoSEQ multiplex PCR was the method, and the copy in TCRdb shows in-frame clones only, minus some. The sample holds 13,000 to 15,000 clones, roughly a third seen once. Germline assignment: CDR1 MNHEY and CDR2 SVGAGI. J lost 11 bases, V lost 6 bases, and 11 bases had no gene match. The CDR3 is made up of 13 amino acids. Study-wide points: Peak levels of circulating GvH clones tracked with early post-transplant HvG declines. Among recipient marrow samples, GvH clones were found; some appeared first in ileum or blood.

The TCR originated in a human patient who received an intestinal transplant. This specimen consisted of alloreactive CD4+ T cells from a mixed lymphocyte reaction culture, obtained before intestinal transplant. Subset given: CFSE-low proliferating T cells sorted from roughly six-day pre-transplant mixed lymphocyte reaction (GvH or HvG direction). The rearrangement uses TRBV6-5 and TRBJ2-5; 8 bases map to TRBD1. The CDR3 bases are TGTGCCAGCAGCACCCAGGGGGCCTACGGGCAGTACTTC. This encodes CASSTQGAYGQYF.